These 3 T cell receptor beta chains were sequenced from one sample in a study of T-cell reconstitution after alpha-beta-depleted transplantation in children. This sample's TCRbeta library carried unique molecular identifier barcodes. In TCRdb, the PCR reads were re-called with MiXCR into one record per CDR3 protein. The table has 780,000 or so distinct CDR3 sequences, about 15% seen once. The input for sequencing was PBMCs, mostly from graft donor cells, taken 360 days after TCRalphabeta/CD19-depleted stem cell transplant. The receptors derive from a male patient younger than 18 who had a stem cell transplant for acute lymphoblastic leukemia, so the T cells may come from the graft donor.

This chain links TRBV2 with TRBJ2-2; either TRBD1 or TRBD2 may fit D (5 bases each). The CDR3 runs to 17 residues. In germline, CDR1 is SNHLY, CDR2 FYNNEI. V lost 0 bases and J 0 bases, leaving 11 bases between the germline ends. The CDR3, as DNA: TGTGCCAGCAGTGAAGCAGGGGAGATTTCGAACACCGGGGAGCTGTTTTTT. This encodes CASSEAGEISNTGELFF. Supplemented by reference TRBV2 and TRBJ2-2, the full variable domain reads EPEVTQTPSHQVTQMGQEVILRCVPISNHLYFYWYRQILGQKVEFLVSFYNNEISEKSEIFDDQFSVERPDGSNFTLKIRSTKLEDSAMYFCASSEAGEISNTGELFFGEGSRLTVL.

The rearrangement links TRBV27 to TRBJ2-5; 8 bases are a match to TRBD2. This CDR3 has 16 amino acids. V was clipped by 5 bases and J by 5 bases; unmatched bases: 13. Germline CDR1 and CDR2: MNHEY and SMNVEV (reference sequence). CDR3 in DNA: TGTGCCAGCAGTATCATCGGGACTAGTGGGGCGGAGACCCAGTACTTC. Translating it yields CASSIIGTSGAETQYF.

The table lists this clonotype with many counts. The chain is built from TRBV12-3 or TRBV12-4 and TRBJ2-5; D possibly corresponds to TRBD2 (5 bases). The V gene lost 7 bases and the J gene lost 2 bases, with 14 bases spanning the gap. This CDR3 has 14 residues. The CDR3: CASNLGPGQETQYF. DNA of the CDR3: TGTGCCAGCAACCTAGGACCGGGGCAAGAGACCCAGTACTTC.